Listed below are T cell receptor beta chains from one sample, sequenced in a study of neurological immune-mediated disorders. Each CDR3 protein gets one entry after TCRdb re-called the 5' RACE reads with MiXCR. The sample holds about 51,000 distinct CDR3 sequences, 15% to 20% seen once. Sequencing was performed on PBMCs. The receptor source for this set is a man in his sixties in good health. Both conserved end residues are part of each CDR3.

v_gene | CDR3aa
TRBV20-1 | CSARDGQISGNTIYF
TRBV7-9 | CASSLEGRRGETQYF
TRBV20-1 | CSALGQFF
TRBV7-2 | CASSLEPGVYEQYF
TRBV20-1 | CSASRQADYGYTF
TRBV10-2 | CDSTLEGVGEQYF
TRBV7-2 | CASSLGTSVYEQYF
TRBV5-1 | CASSLGTSGNTIYF
TRBV7-8 | CASSLGGQYNEQFF
TRBV20-1 | CSARDPGKADTEAFF
TRBV6-5 | CASSYDPSGELFF
TRBV5-1 | CASSLGTNTEAFF
TRBV5-6 | CASSLGGQGLLAKNIQYF
TRBV5-1 | CASSFRAGSTYEQYF
TRBV24-1 | CATSDGGQGRAEAFF
TRBV24-1 | CATSDKTGGGYEQYF
TRBV29-1 | CSAQTSGSGELFF
TRBV18 | CASSTSTNTEAFF
TRBV20-1 | CSAPGPPGEKLFF
TRBV11-3 | CASSFRGGSSYNEQFF
TRBV7-9 | CASSISSWGNEQYF
TRBV5-1 | CASSFLTSAVYEQYF
TRBV12-3/TRBV12-4 | CASSLAQGFTGELFF
TRBV6-6 | CASSYSPGLAGGQARNEQFF
TRBV3-1 | CASSQLPSGYAEAYEQYF
TRBV3-1 | CASSQHRDWQYF
TRBV5-1 | CASSPGWGIGNTIYF
TRBV19 | CASSVNRASRNSPLHF
TRBV20-1 | CSASQGQGLFNEQYF
TRBV9 | CASSADPGTGNEKLFF
TRBV7-8 | CASSLAGSGRGYEQYF
TRBV20-1 | CSARDRPADTQYF
TRBV5-1 | CASSPAGHGYEQYF
TRBV20-1 | CSARGQGGDTQYF
TRBV6-5 | CASSYGASGSSETQYF
TRBV7-2 | CASSLGSGGAGETQYF
TRBV10-3 | CAISSDPNTEAFF
TRBV18 | CASSPKETQYF
TRBV20-1 | CSASVFKATQYF
TRBV29-1 | CSVGTSGNGELFF
TRBV7-6 | CASSLRVAGGPHNEQFF
TRBV7-8 | CASSLASGGLGEGEKLFF
TRBV12-5 | CASGRNEGGQFF
TRBV18 | CASSPQDTGELFF
TRBV28 | CASVMASLPNEQFF
TRBV9 | CASSGVEASGQGTQYF
TRBV19 | CASSGSGGNQPQHF
TRBV4-1 | CASSQVASGTYEQYF
TRBV5-1 | CASSPSSAYTYNEQFF
TRBV5-1 | CASDGLGTHGANVLTF
TRBV6-6 | CASGGTVETQYF
TRBV18 | CASSPGLAANNEQFF
TRBV5-1 | CASSSGTGIGELFF
TRBV7-8 | CASSATVSNQPQHF
TRBV19 | CASNRQPQHF
TRBV29-1 | CSAFDGTLSKETQYF
TRBV3-1 | CASRSREDTQYF